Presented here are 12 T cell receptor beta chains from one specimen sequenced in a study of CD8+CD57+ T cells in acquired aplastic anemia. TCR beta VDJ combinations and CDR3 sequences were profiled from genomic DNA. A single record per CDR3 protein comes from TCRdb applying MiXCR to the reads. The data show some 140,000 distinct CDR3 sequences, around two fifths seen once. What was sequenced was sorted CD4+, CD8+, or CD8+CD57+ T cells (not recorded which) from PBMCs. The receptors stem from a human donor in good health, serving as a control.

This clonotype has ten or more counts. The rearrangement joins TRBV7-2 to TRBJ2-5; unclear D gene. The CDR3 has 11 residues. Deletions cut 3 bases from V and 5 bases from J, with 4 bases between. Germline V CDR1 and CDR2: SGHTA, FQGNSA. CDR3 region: CASSFRETQYF. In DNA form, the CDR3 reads TGTGCCAGCAGCTTTAGGGAGACCCAGTACTTC.

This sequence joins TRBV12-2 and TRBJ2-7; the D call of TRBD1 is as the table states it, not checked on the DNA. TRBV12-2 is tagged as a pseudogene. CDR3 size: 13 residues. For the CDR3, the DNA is TGTGCAAGTCGCCCCCTAGGTAGTGTGGAGCAGTACTTC. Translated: CASRPLGSVEQYF.

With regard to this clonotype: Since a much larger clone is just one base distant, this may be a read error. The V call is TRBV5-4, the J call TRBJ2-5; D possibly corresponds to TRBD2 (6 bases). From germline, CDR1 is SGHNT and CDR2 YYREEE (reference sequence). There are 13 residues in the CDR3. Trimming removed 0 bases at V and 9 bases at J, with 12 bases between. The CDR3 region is CASSLAGREAQYF. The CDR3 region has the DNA TGTGCCAGCAGCTTGGCGGGAAGGGAGGCCCAGTACTTC.

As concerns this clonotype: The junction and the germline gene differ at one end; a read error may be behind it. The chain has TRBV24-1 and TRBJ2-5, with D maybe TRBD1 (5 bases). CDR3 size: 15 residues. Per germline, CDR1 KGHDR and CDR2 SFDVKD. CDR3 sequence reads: CAASDLQGDVETQYF. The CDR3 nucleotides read TGTGCCGCCAGTGATTTGCAAGGGGATGTGGAGACCCAGTACTTC.

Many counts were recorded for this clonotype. The CDR3 DNA sequence: TGCGCCAGCAGCTTGCCCCCAAGATCCCCGGGACAGGCCGAGCAGTACTTC. It translates to CASSLPPRSPGQAEQYF. The J gene is TRBJ2-7, the V gene TRBV5-1, with TRBD1 identical over 8 bases. Trimming took 1 base from V and 6 from J; bases not matched to a gene: 15. Germline V gene data show CDR1 as SGHRS and CDR2 as YFSETQ. The CDR3 is made up of 17 amino acids.

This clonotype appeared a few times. The CDR3 loop reads CASGLQPDTQYF. The CDR3 DNA reads as TGTGCCAGCGGCCTACAACCGGATACGCAGTATTTT. The J gene is TRBJ2-3, the V gene TRBV5-4, with D hard to call. Germline assignment: CDR1 SGHNT and CDR2 YYREEE (reference sequence). Trimming shortened V by 7 bases and J by 6 bases, and 12 bases separated the two germline ends. CDR3 length equals 12 residues. The full variable domain, in which reference TRBV5-4 and TRBJ2-3 provide the parts outside the CDR3, is ETGVTQSPTHLIKTRGQQVTLRCSSQSGHNTVSWYQQALGQGPQFIFQYYREEENGRGNFPPRFSGLQFPNYSSELNVNALELDDSALYLCASGLQPDTQYFGPGTRLTVL.

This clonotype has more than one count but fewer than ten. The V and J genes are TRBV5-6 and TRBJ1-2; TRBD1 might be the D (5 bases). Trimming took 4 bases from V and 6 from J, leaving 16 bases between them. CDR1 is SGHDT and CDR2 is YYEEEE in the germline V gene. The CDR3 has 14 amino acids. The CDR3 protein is CASSATGTTDGYTF. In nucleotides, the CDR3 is TGTGCCAGCAGCGCCACCGGGACGACAGATGGCTACACCTTC.

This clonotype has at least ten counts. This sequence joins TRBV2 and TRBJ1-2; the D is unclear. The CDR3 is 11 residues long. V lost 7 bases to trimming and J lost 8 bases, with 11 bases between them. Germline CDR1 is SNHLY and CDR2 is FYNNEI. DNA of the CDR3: TGTGCCAGCAAGGTCCAATCCGGCTACACCTTC. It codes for CASKVQSGYTF.

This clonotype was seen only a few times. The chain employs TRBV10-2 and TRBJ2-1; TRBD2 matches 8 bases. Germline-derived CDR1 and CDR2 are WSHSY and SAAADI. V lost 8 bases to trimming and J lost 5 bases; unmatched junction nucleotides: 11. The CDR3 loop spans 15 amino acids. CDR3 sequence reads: CASRISGLGHNEQFF. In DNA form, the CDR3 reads TGCGCCAGCCGCATATCGGGACTAGGTCACAATGAGCAGTTCTTC.

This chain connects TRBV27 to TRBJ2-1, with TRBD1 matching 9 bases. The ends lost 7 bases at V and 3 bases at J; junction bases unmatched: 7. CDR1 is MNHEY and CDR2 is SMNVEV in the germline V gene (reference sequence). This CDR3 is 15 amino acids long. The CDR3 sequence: CASTPGTGSYNEQFF. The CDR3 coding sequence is TGTGCCAGCACTCCCGGGACAGGGAGCTACAATGAGCAGTTCTTC.

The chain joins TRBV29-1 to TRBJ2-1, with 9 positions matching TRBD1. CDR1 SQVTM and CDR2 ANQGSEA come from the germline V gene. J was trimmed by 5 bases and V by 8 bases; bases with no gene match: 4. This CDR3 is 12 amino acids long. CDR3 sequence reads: CSTRTGDNEQFF. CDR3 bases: TGCAGCACACGGACAGGGGACAATGAGCAGTTCTTC.

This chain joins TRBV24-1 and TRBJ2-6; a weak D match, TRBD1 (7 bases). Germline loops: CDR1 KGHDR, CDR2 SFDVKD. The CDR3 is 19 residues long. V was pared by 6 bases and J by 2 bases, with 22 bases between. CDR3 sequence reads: CATSMARGTERTGANVLTF. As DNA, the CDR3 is TGTGCCACCAGTATGGCTCGCGGGACAGAGAGGACTGGGGCCAACGTCCTGACTTTC.